Here is one T cell receptor (beta chain) with its context. The sample is drawn from a study of shared clonotypes between healthy human individuals. Overall study context: Donor composition was two women and three men, aged 18 to 49. Three plates each covered CD4 naive and memory; CD8 naive two, CD8 memory one.

An approximately 200 ng quantity of DNA, 25,000 to 30,000 T cell genomes, went into the sorted-subset replicate PCRs. TCRdb's copy holds only in-frame clones and misses some; the assay was immunoSEQ multiplex PCR. In the table there are roughly 2.6 million clones, more than 90% of which are singletons. Germline trimming cut 8 bases from V and 3 bases from J; bases unmatched to any gene: 3. The CDR3 loop spans 11 amino acids. The germline V gene has CDR1 DFQATT and CDR2 SNEGSKA (reference sequence). The TCR was taken from a man younger than 35 in good health. The chain uses TRBV20-1 and TRBJ2-7; 8 bases match TRBD2. Specimen: naive CD4+ T cells sorted from blood. Subset noted: CD45RA+ positively selected. The CDR3 nucleotides read TGCAGTCTTAGCGGGGACTACGAGCAGTACTTC. The encoded protein is CSLSGDYEQYF.